These T cell receptor beta chains were read from a single sample in a study of blood T cell repertoires in COVID-19. Using immunoSEQ multiplex PCR, the repertoire was profiled, and TCRdb retains in-frame clones only, with some absent. This sample has 78,000 or so clones, with approximately 83% found just once. The specimen sequenced was peripheral blood. The source of these receptors is a woman aged 55-70 years with acute or convalescent COVID-19. Each CDR3 is given with its conserved first and last residue. Each record gives: J gene, CDR3 length, clone size, D gene, V gene, CDR3 protein, CDR3 DNA. D genes are given only for firm matches. A row's size may be missing; if present it is once, few, many or a size class.

j_gene: TRBJ2-5; len: 13; abundance: .; d_gene: .; v_gene: TRBV19; CDR3aa: CASSIGPWETQYF; CDR3nt: TGTGCCAGTAGTATAGGGCCCTGGGAGACCCAGTACTTC
j_gene: TRBJ2-3; len: 16; abundance: .; d_gene: TRBD2; v_gene: TRBV11-2; CDR3aa: CASSRSGGAVGDTQYF; CDR3nt: TGTGCCAGCAGCCGTAGCGGGGGGGCGGTAGGTGATACGCAGTATTTT
j_gene: TRBJ2-6; len: 15; abundance: .; d_gene: .; v_gene: TRBV29-1; CDR3aa: CSAEGVSSGANVLTF; CDR3nt: TGCAGCGCCGAGGGGGTCAGCTCTGGGGCCAACGTCCTGACTTTC
j_gene: TRBJ1-6; len: 15; abundance: .; d_gene: .; v_gene: TRBV10-3; CDR3aa: CASSQANSYNSPLHF; CDR3nt: TGTGCCTCGTCACAGGCTAACTCCTATAATTCACCCCTCCACTTT
j_gene: TRBJ1-1; len: 16; abundance: .; d_gene: .; v_gene: TRBV19; CDR3aa: CASSIAFRRADTEAFF; CDR3nt: TGTGCCAGTAGTATAGCCTTCCGAAGAGCGGACACTGAAGCTTTCTTT
j_gene: TRBJ2-1; len: 17; abundance: .; d_gene: TRBD2; v_gene: TRBV7-6; CDR3aa: CASSLGPGAGEFNEQFF; CDR3nt: TGTGCCAGCAGCTTAGGACCCGGGGCGGGGGAGTTCAATGAGCAGTTCTTC
j_gene: TRBJ2-5; len: 14; abundance: .; d_gene: .; v_gene: TRBV7-3; CDR3aa: CASSPLGGDGAQYF; CDR3nt: TGTGCCAGCAGCCCCCTAGGAGGGGACGGGGCCCAGTACTTC
j_gene: TRBJ1-2; len: 15; abundance: .; d_gene: .; v_gene: TRBV21-1; CDR3aa: CASSKSDRGEYGYTF; CDR3nt: TGTGCCAGCAGCAAATCTGACAGGGGAGAATATGGCTACACCTTC
j_gene: TRBJ2-3; len: 14; abundance: .; d_gene: .; v_gene: TRBV20-1; CDR3aa: CSASERRSTDTQYF; CDR3nt: TGCAGTGCTAGTGAGCGGAGGAGCACAGATACGCAGTATTTT
j_gene: TRBJ1-1; len: 13; abundance: .; d_gene: .; v_gene: TRBV6-5; CDR3aa: CATVIQVNTEAFF; CDR3nt: TGTGCCACCGTTATACAGGTGAACACTGAAGCTTTCTTT
j_gene: TRBJ1-1; len: 17; abundance: .; d_gene: TRBD1; v_gene: TRBV7-9; CDR3aa: CASSSLYRQGYSYEAFF; CDR3nt: TGTGCCAGCAGCTCCTTATATAGACAGGGGTACTCCTATGAAGCTTTCTTT
j_gene: TRBJ1-5; len: 14; abundance: .; d_gene: .; v_gene: TRBV19; CDR3aa: CASSIGQAGQPQHF; CDR3nt: TGTGCCAGTAGTATAGGGCAGGCCGGTCAGCCCCAGCATTTT
j_gene: TRBJ1-6; len: 16; abundance: .; d_gene: TRBD1; v_gene: TRBV18; CDR3aa: CASSLTGGSYNSPLHF; CDR3nt: TGTGCCAGCTCCCTTACAGGGGGCTCCTATAATTCACCCCTCCACTTT
j_gene: TRBJ1-2; len: 16; abundance: .; d_gene: .; v_gene: TRBV5-1; CDR3aa: CASSLEPGRSNYGYTF; CDR3nt: TGCGCCAGCAGCTTGGAGCCAGGGCGCTCTAACTATGGCTACACCTTC
j_gene: TRBJ1-5; len: 14; abundance: .; d_gene: .; v_gene: TRBV19; CDR3aa: CASSIDFSGAPQHF; CDR3nt: TGTGCCAGTAGTATAGATTTTTCGGGTGCGCCCCAGCATTTT
j_gene: TRBJ1-2; len: 13; abundance: .; d_gene: TRBD1; v_gene: TRBV6-6; CDR3aa: CASSSGTGEGYTF; CDR3nt: TGTGCCAGCAGTTCAGGGACAGGGGAGGGCTACACCTTC
j_gene: TRBJ1-2; len: 16; abundance: .; d_gene: TRBD1; v_gene: TRBV28; CDR3aa: CASSPQGTGHNYGYTF; CDR3nt: TGTGCCAGCAGCCCCCAGGGGACAGGGCATAACTATGGCTACACCTTC
j_gene: TRBJ2-7; len: 15; abundance: .; d_gene: TRBD1; v_gene: TRBV5-1; CDR3aa: CASSLGDREVYEQYF; CDR3nt: TGCGCCAGCAGCTTGGGGGACAGGGAGGTCTACGAGCAGTACTTC
j_gene: TRBJ1-1; len: 12; abundance: .; d_gene: .; v_gene: TRBV29-1; CDR3aa: CSGRTGSLEAFF; CDR3nt: TGCAGCGGTCGCACAGGTAGCTTAGAAGCTTTCTTT
j_gene: TRBJ2-4; len: 13; abundance: .; d_gene: .; v_gene: TRBV29-1; CDR3aa: CSVDEGGKNIQYF; CDR3nt: TGCAGCGTTGACGAGGGGGGGAAAAACATTCAGTACTTC
j_gene: TRBJ1-2; len: 15; abundance: .; d_gene: .; v_gene: TRBV27; CDR3aa: CASSLIFGASYGYTF; CDR3nt: TGTGCCAGCAGTTTAATTTTTGGAGCGAGCTATGGCTACACCTTC
j_gene: TRBJ1-2; len: 14; abundance: .; d_gene: .; v_gene: TRBV4-1; CDR3aa: CASSQDFQNYGYTF; CDR3nt: TGCGCCAGCAGCCAAGATTTTCAGAACTATGGCTACACCTTC
j_gene: TRBJ2-2; len: 15; abundance: .; d_gene: .; v_gene: TRBV9; CDR3aa: CASSVGGPRTGELFF; CDR3nt: TGTGCCAGCAGCGTAGGAGGTCCCCGCACCGGGGAGCTGTTTTTT
j_gene: TRBJ2-1; len: 15; abundance: medium-sized; d_gene: TRBD2; v_gene: TRBV27; CDR3aa: CASSMTSGAYNEQFF; CDR3nt: TGTGCCAGCAGCATGACTAGCGGGGCCTACAATGAGCAGTTCTTC
j_gene: TRBJ1-2; len: 13; abundance: .; d_gene: .; v_gene: TRBV4-1; CDR3aa: CASSQEGAGSYTF; CDR3nt: TGCGCCAGCAGCCAAGAAGGGGCAGGGAGCTACACCTTC
j_gene: TRBJ1-1; len: 19; abundance: .; d_gene: TRBD1; v_gene: TRBV7-8; CDR3aa: CASSSDRGLIKGANTEAFF; CDR3nt: TGTGCCAGCAGTTCCGACAGGGGGCTCATCAAGGGTGCGAACACTGAAGCTTTCTTT
j_gene: TRBJ2-7; len: 11; abundance: once; d_gene: .; v_gene: TRBV11-2; CDR3aa: CASSPAYEQYF; CDR3nt: TGTGCCAGCAGCCCCGCCTACGAGCAGTACTTC
j_gene: TRBJ1-1; len: 16; abundance: .; d_gene: TRBD1; v_gene: TRBV5-6; CDR3aa: CASSRNPSKGAPEAFF; CDR3nt: TGTGCCAGCAGCCGAAACCCGAGTAAGGGGGCCCCTGAAGCTTTCTTT
j_gene: TRBJ1-2; len: 16; abundance: .; d_gene: .; v_gene: TRBV15; CDR3aa: CATSRYPMGGADGYTF; CDR3nt: TGTGCCACCAGCAGATACCCCATGGGGGGGGCTGATGGCTACACCTTC
j_gene: TRBJ1-2; len: 13; abundance: .; d_gene: TRBD1; v_gene: TRBV12-3/TRBV12-4; CDR3aa: CASSGTGGKGYTF; CDR3nt: TGTGCCAGCAGCGGGACAGGGGGAAAGGGCTACACCTTC
j_gene: TRBJ1-3; len: 15; abundance: .; d_gene: .; v_gene: TRBV19; CDR3aa: CASSPGAGAGNTIYF; CDR3nt: TGTGCCAGTAGCCCCGGGGCAGGGGCGGGAAACACCATATATTTT
j_gene: TRBJ1-2; len: 16; abundance: .; d_gene: .; v_gene: TRBV3-1/TRBV3-2; CDR3aa: CASSQGGTGTNYGYTF; CDR3nt: TGTGCCAGCAGCCAAGGAGGAACAGGGACTAACTATGGCTACACCTTC
j_gene: TRBJ2-1; len: 15; abundance: once; d_gene: .; v_gene: TRBV6-1; CDR3aa: CASSEVGGMNNEQFF; CDR3nt: TGTGCCAGCAGTGAGGTCGGAGGGATGAACAATGAGCAGTTCTTC
j_gene: TRBJ2-2; len: 16; abundance: few; d_gene: .; v_gene: TRBV5-1; CDR3aa: CASRLAEHQNTGELFF; CDR3nt: TGCGCCAGCCGCCTTGCGGAGCACCAGAACACCGGGGAGCTGTTTTTT
j_gene: TRBJ1-5; len: 15; abundance: .; d_gene: TRBD1; v_gene: TRBV2; CDR3aa: CASSFRDRANQPQHF; CDR3nt: TGTGCCAGCAGTTTCCGGGACAGGGCTAATCAGCCCCAGCATTTT
j_gene: TRBJ1-5; len: 14; abundance: .; d_gene: TRBD1; v_gene: TRBV7-3; CDR3aa: CASSPTGGNQPQHF; CDR3nt: TGTGCCAGCAGCCCTACAGGGGGCAATCAGCCCCAGCATTTT